This T cell receptor beta chain is drawn from a study of blood T cell repertoires in COVID-19. Across the study: Acute and convalescent COVID-19 specimens originated in the United States, Italy and Spain. PBMCs, B-cell-depleted T cells, or T cells were the source of the cDNA or gDNA that made up the material.

The authors' processing: Reference gene primer amplification in the assay estimated nucleated cell counts. Using immunoSEQ multiplex PCR, the repertoire was profiled, and TCRdb retains in-frame clones only, with some absent. D and trimming were read from the DNA, whereas the V and J calls and clone size are those reported in that table. The sample contains 250,000 or so clones, about 88% of which appear only once. In this sample, this clone turned up a few times. V lost 8 bases and J lost 3, with 13 bases in between. Germline lookup yields CDR1 MNHEY and CDR2 SMNVEV (reference sequence). The length of the CDR3 is 13 residues.

The TCR comes from a woman aged 40 to 49 who had recovered from COVID-19. Sequencing was carried out using peripheral blood. This sequence joins TRBV27 and TRBJ1-2, with D maybe TRBD1 (5 bases). CDR3 region: CASGPGGYYGYTF. The CDR3 bases are TGTGCCAGCGGCCCGGGGGGGTACTATGGCTACACCTTC.